This T cell receptor beta chain was sequenced for a study of cytomegalovirus exposure and HLA in healthy donors. Study outcomes and limitations: Per published reports, the classifier diagnosed cytomegalovirus status with high specificity and sensitivity. Among TCR beta chains, those listed as cytomegalovirus-associated numbered about 150.

Trimming took off 1 base at V and 5 bases at J, with 12 bases between the two ends. Per the germline V gene, CDR1 is SGHTA and CDR2 is FQGTGA. CDR3 length: 15 residues. This clone showed up just a few times. Its antigen is unidentified. With 60 Vbeta and 13 Jbeta primers, the PCR was carried out. The assay was immunoSEQ multiplex PCR, and TCRdb's table has in-frame clones only and misses some. The table includes over 100,000 clones, 73% detected once. The V gene is TRBV7-3, the J gene TRBJ2-1; a possible D gene is TRBD1 (5 bases). The receptor's source is a woman in her thirties or forties in good health and CMV-seropositive. Sequenced: PBMCs. CDR3 sequence reads: CASSLSWSGNNEQFF. In DNA form, the CDR3 reads TGTGCCAGCAGCTTAAGTTGGTCAGGGAACAATGAGCAGTTCTTC.